This T cell receptor (beta chain) was obtained from a study of breast tumors, draining lymph nodes, adjacent tissues. CDR1 MNHEY and CDR2 SVGEGT come from the germline V gene. Trimming stripped 0 bases from V and 5 bases from J, with 9 bases between. This CDR3 region has 14 residues. MiXCR, run by TCRdb on the multiplex PCR reads, gives a single entry per CDR3 protein. The data show some 120,000 distinct CDR3 sequences, just under 20% seen once. Study-wide points: Compared with lymph nodes, tumors were less diverse; compared with nontumor tissue, more. Findings are consistent with lymph node origin and intratumoral expansion of most tumor T cells.

This clonotype was picked up many times. Its antigen is as yet unknown. Samples came from axillary lymph nodes draining the breast cancer. The specimen sequenced was axillary lymph node tissue. This clonotype was sampled from a female donor with breast cancer. Some clones in this sample may be carry-over from other donors' samples. The V call is TRBV6-2 or TRBV6-3, the J call TRBJ2-3, with D tentatively TRBD1 or TRBD2 (6 bases each). CDR3 sequence: CASSYSGGVDTQYF. The CDR3 region has the DNA TGTGCCAGCAGTTACTCGGGGGGCGTAGATACGCAGTATTTT.